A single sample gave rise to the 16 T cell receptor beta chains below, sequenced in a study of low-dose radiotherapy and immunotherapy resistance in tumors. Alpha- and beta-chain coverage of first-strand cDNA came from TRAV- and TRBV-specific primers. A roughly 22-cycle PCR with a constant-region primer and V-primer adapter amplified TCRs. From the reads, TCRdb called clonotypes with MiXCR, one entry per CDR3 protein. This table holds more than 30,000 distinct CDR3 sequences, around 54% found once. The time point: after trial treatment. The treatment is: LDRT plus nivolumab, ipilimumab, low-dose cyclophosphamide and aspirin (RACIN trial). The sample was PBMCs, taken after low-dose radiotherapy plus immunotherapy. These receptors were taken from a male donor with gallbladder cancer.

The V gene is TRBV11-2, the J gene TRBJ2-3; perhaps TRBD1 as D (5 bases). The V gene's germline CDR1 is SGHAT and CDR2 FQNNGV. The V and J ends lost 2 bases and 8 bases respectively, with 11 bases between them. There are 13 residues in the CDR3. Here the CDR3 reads CASSLSRQGTQYF. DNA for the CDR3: TGTGCCAGCAGCTTAAGCCGGCAGGGTACGCAGTATTTT.

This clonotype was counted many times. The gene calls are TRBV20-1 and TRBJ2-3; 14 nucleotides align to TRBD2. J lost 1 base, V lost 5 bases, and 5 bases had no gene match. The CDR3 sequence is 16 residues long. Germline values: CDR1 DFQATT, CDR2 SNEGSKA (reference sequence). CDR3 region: CSARLAGGPGTDTQYF. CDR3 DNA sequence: TGCAGTGCTCGACTAGCGGGAGGGCCGGGCACAGATACGCAGTATTTT.

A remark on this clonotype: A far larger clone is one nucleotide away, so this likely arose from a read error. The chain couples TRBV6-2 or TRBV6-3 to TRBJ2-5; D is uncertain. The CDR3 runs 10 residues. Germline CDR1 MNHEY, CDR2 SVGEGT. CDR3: CPSSSETQYF. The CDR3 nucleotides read TGTCCCAGCAGTTCAGAGACCCAGTACTTC.

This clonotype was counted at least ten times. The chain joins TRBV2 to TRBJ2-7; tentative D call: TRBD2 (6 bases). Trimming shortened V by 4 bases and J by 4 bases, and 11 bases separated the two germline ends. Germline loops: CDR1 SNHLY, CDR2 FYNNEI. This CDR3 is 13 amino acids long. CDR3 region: CASSGGGGYEQYF. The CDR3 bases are TGTGCCAGCAGTGGAGGTGGGGGGTACGAGCAGTACTTC.

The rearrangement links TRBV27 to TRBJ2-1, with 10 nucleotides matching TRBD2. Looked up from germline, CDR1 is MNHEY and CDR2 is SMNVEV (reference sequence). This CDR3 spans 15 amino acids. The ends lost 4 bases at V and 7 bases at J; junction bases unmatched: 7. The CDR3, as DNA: TGTGCCAGCAGTTACAGTAGCGGGAGGAAGAATGAGCAGTTCTTC. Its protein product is CASSYSSGRKNEQFF.

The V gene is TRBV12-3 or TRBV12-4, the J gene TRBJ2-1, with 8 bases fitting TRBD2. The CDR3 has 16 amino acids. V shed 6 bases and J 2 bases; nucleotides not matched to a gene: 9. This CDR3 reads CASSPFGSGAYNEQFF. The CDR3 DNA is TGTGCCAGCAGCCCCTTTGGTAGCGGGGCCTACAATGAGCAGTTCTTC.

The CDR3: CSVDSYGPEQFF. The CDR3, as DNA: TGCAGCGTTGATAGCTACGGGCCTGAGCAGTTCTTC. V and J are TRBV29-1 and TRBJ2-1; D gene ambiguous. The CDR3 consists of 12 residues. Germline V gene sequence: CDR1 SQVTM, CDR2 ANQGSEA. The V and J ends lost 3 bases and 9 bases respectively, with 12 bases between them.

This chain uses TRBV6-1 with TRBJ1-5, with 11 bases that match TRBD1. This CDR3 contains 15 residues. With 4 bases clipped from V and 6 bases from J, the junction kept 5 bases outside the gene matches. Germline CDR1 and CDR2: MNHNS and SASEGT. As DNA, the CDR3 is TGTGCCAGCAGTGCACGGACAGGGGGCTTTCAGCCCCAGCATTTT. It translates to CASSARTGGFQPQHF.

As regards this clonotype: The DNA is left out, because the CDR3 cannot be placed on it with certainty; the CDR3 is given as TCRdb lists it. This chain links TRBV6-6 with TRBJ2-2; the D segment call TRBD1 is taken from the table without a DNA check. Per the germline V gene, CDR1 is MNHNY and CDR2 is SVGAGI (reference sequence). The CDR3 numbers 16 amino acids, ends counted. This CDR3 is CASSRDRDTGELFFFF.

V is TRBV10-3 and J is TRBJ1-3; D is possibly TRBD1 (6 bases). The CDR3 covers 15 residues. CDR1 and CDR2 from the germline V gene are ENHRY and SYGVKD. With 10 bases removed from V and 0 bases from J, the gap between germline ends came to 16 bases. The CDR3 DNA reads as TGTGCCACCATCCGGGACACAAACTCTGGAAACACCATATATTTT. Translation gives CATIRDTNSGNTIYF.

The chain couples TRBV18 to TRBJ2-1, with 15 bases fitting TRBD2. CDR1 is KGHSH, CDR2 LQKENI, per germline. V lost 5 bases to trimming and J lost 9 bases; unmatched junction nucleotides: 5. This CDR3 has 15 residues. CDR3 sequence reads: CASSSGLAGGGEQFF. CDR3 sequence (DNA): TGTGCCAGCTCATCGGGACTAGCGGGAGGAGGTGAGCAGTTCTTC. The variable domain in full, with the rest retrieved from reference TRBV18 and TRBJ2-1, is NAGVMQNPRHLVRRRGQEARLRCSPMKGHSHVYWYRQLPEEGLKFMVYLQKENIIDESGMPKERFSAEFPKEGPSILRIQQVVRGDSAAYFCASSSGLAGGGEQFFGPGTRLTVL.

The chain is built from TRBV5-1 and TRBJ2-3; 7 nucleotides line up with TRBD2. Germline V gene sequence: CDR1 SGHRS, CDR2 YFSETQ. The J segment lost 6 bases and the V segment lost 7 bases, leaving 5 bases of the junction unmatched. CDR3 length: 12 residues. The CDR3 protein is CASGLEGDTQYF. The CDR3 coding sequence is TGCGCCAGCGGACTAGAGGGGGATACGCAGTATTTT.

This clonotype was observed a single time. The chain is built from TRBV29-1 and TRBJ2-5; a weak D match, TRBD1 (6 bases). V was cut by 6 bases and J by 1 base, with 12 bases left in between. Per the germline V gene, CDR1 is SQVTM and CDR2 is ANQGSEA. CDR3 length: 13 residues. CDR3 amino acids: CSVRGQLQETQYF. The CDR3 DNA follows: TGCAGCGTGAGAGGACAGCTCCAAGAGACCCAGTACTTC.

The CDR3: CASSSSRRIVAGSHNEQFF. The CDR3, as DNA: TGTGCCAGCAGTTCGTCTAGGAGGATCGTAGCGGGTTCTCACAATGAGCAGTTCTTC. The rearrangement links TRBV27 to TRBJ2-1; TRBD2 aligns across 7 bases. The CDR3 contains 19 residues. After removal of 4 bases from V and 5 bases from J, the junction contained 20 bases not matched to a gene. Looked up from germline, CDR1 is MNHEY and CDR2 is SMNVEV (reference sequence).

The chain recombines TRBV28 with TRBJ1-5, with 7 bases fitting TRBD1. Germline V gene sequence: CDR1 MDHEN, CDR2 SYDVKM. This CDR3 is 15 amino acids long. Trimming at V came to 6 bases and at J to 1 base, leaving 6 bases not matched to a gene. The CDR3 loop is CASRGMTGSNQPQHF. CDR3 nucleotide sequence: TGTGCCAGCAGGGGAATGACAGGGAGCAATCAGCCCCAGCATTTT. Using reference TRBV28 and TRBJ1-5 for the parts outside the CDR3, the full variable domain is DVKVTQSSRYLVKRTGEKVFLECVQDMDHENMFWYRQDPGLGLRLIYFSYDVKMKEKGDIPEGYSVSREKKERFSLILESASTNQTSMYLCASRGMTGSNQPQHFGDGTRLSIL.

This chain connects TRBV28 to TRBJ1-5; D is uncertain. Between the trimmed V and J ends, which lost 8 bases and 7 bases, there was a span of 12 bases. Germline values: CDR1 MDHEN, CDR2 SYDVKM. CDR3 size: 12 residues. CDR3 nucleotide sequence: TGTGCCAGCTACGAACAGCCACAGCCCCAGCATTTT. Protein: CASYEQPQPQHF. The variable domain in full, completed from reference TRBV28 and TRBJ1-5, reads DVKVTQSSRYLVKRTGEKVFLECVQDMDHENMFWYRQDPGLGLRLIYFSYDVKMKEKGDIPEGYSVSREKKERFSLILESASTNQTSMYLCASYEQPQPQHFGDGTRLSIL.